The clone carrying this T cell receptor beta chain was recorded a few times. What it binds is unknown. This entry comes from a study of CD4+ T cells in melanoma. Findings of the study overall: A reported correlation linked neoantigen-specific CD4+ T cells to CD8+, macrophage and B cell function. In melanoma, neoantigen-specific CD4+ T cells reportedly differed in differentiation state.

This table comes from immunoSEQ multiplex PCR, and its TCRdb copy is limited to in-frame clones, with some not included. This repertoire shows 110,000 to 150,000 clones, about 93% found once; its top ten account for approximately 1.5%. The CDR3 length is 15 residues. V dropped 0 bases and J dropped 0 bases, with 6 bases sitting between them. The germline gives CDR1 GTSNPN, CDR2 SVGIG (reference sequence). This chain connects TRBV30 to TRBJ2-6; D ambiguous. The receptor was isolated from a human donor with melanoma. The CDR3 protein is CAWSVHSSGANVLTF. CDR3 sequence (DNA): TGTGCCTGGAGTGTACACAGCTCTGGGGCCAACGTCCTGACTTTC.